Following are 4 T cell receptor beta chains from one sample sequenced in a study of patients and donors after allogeneic stem cell transplantation. TCRdb re-called the RT-PCR reads with MiXCR, one entry per CDR3 protein. The sample consists of almost 90,000 distinct CDR3 sequences, 4.5% to 5% of them appearing once. The specimen was blood, either unsorted or a sorted T cell fraction (not recorded which). The receptors derive from a human donor who was either an allogeneic HSCT recipient or a stem cell or donor lymphocyte infusion donor (not recorded which). It is not recorded whose cells these are; they may come from a transplant donor.

The chain links TRBV5-1 to TRBJ1-1, with 8 nucleotides matching TRBD1. Trimming removed 4 bases from V and 5 bases from J; junction bases left unmatched: 16. Germline V gives CDR1 SGHRS, CDR2 YFSETQ. CDR3 length: 17 residues. The DNA of the CDR3 is TGCGCCAGCAGCGGGGGGGGGCAGGGGGCCTATTGGACTGAAGCTTTCTTT. The encoded protein is CASSGGGQGAYWTEAFF. The entire variable domain, with the rest obtained from reference TRBV5-1 and TRBJ1-1, is as follows: KAGVTQTPRYLIKTRGQQVTLSCSPISGHRSVSWYQQTPGQGLQFLFEYFSETQRNKGNFPGRFSGRQFSNSRSEMNVSTLELGDSALYLCASSGGGQGAYWTEAFFGQGTRLTVV.

The chain joins TRBV30 to TRBJ2-2; D could derive from TRBD1 or TRBD2 (6 bases each). Trimming stripped 3 bases from V and 3 bases from J, with 11 bases between. The CDR3 is 14 amino acids. Germline values: CDR1 GTSNPN, CDR2 SVGIG (reference sequence). The CDR3 region has the DNA TGTGCCTGGAGGACGGGGGCCGACACCGGGGAGCTGTTTTTT. Translation gives CAWRTGADTGELFF.

This clonotype was detected a few times. The genes are TRBV4-1 and TRBJ2-7; D may be TRBD2 (5 bases). The CDR3 spans 15 residues. Germline V gives CDR1 MGHRA, CDR2 YSYEKL. V shed 2 bases and J shed 0 bases, with 11 bases lying between them. This CDR3 is CASSQQRRSSYEQYF. CDR3 DNA: TGCGCCAGCAGCCAACAGAGGAGGAGCTCCTACGAGCAGTACTTC.

This clonotype has more than one count but fewer than ten. For the CDR3, the DNA is TGTGCCAGCAGCTTAGCTCCAGATAGCGTGGTCGAGCAGTACTTC. This sequence encodes CASSLAPDSVVEQYF. V gene TRBV11-1 combines with J gene TRBJ2-7, with D maybe TRBD2 (5 bases). CDR1 and CDR2 (germline): SGHAT, FQDESV (reference sequence). CDR3 size: 15 residues. Trimming pared 0 bases from V and 6 bases from J, leaving 15 bases between.